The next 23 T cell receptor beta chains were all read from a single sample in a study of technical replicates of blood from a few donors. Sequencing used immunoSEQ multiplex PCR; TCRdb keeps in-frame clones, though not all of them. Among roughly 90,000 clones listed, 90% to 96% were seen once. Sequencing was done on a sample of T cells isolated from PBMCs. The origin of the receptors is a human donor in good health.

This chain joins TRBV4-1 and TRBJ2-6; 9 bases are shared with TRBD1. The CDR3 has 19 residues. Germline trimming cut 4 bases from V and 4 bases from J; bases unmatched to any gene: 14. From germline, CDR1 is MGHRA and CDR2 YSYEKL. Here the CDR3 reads CASSLLNRGQGSGANVLTF. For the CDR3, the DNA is TGCGCCAGCAGCCTACTTAACCGGGGACAGGGATCCGGGGCCAACGTCCTGACTTTC.

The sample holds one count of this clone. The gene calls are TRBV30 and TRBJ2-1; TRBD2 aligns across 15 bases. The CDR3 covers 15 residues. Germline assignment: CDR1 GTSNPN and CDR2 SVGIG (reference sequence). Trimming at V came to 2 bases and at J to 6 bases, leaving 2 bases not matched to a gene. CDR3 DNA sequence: TGTGCCTGGAGTAGGGGACTAGCGGGAGGCAATGAGCAGTTCTTC. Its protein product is CAWSRGLAGGNEQFF.

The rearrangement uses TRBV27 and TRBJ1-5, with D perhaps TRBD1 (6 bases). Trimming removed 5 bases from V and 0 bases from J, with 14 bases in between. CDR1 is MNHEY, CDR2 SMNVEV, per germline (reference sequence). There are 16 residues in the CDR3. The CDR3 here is CASSAKGGYSNQPQHF. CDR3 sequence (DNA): TGTGCCAGCAGTGCTAAAGGGGGTTATAGCAATCAGCCCCAGCATTTT.

The CDR3 loop is CASSQEGLRNYEQYF. The CDR3, as DNA: TGCGCCAGCAGCCAAGAGGGCCTCCGTAACTACGAGCAGTACTTC. V usage is TRBV4-1 and J usage is TRBJ2-7; no definite D call. CDR1 is MGHRA, CDR2 YSYEKL, per germline. The V end was cut by 0 bases, the J end by 3 bases, with 12 bases between. The CDR3 spans 15 residues.

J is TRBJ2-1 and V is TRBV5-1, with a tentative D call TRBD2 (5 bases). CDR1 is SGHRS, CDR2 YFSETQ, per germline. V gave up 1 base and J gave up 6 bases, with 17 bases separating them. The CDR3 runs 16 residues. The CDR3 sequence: CASSLSSFLATNEQFF. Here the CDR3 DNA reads TGCGCCAGCAGCTTGTCCTCCTTCTTAGCGACCAATGAGCAGTTCTTC. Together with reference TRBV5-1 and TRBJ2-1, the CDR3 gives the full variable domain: KAGVTQTPRYLIKTRGQQVTLSCSPISGHRSVSWYQQTPGQGLQFLFEYFSETQRNKGNFPGRFSGRQFSNSRSEMNVSTLELGDSALYLCASSLSSFLATNEQFFGPGTRLTVL.

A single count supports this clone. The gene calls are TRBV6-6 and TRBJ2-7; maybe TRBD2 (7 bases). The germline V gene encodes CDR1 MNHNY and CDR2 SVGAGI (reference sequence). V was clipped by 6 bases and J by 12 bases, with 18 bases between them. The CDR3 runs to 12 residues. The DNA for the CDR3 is TGTGCCAGCAGCTTTATACAGGGAGGGTTGTACTTC. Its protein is CASSFIQGGLYF.

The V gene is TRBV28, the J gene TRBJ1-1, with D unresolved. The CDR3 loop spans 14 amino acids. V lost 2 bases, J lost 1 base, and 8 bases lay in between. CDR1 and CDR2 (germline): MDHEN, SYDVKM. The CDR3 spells CASSLVAGNTEAFF. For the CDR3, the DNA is TGTGCCAGCAGTTTAGTCGCAGGGAACACTGAAGCTTTCTTT.

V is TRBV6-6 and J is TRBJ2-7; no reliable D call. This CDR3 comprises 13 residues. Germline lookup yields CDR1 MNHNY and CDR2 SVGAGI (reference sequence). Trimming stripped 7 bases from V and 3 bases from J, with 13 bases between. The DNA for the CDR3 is TGTGCCAGCATGTTCGGGTTTAACTACGAGCAGTACTTC. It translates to CASMFGFNYEQYF.

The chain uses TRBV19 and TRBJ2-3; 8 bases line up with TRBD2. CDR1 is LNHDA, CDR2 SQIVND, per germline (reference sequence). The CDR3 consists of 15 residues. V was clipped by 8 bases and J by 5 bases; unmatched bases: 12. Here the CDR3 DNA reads TGTGCCAGTCCGACAAGCGGGAGAAATCGAGATACGCAGTATTTT. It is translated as CASPTSGRNRDTQYF.

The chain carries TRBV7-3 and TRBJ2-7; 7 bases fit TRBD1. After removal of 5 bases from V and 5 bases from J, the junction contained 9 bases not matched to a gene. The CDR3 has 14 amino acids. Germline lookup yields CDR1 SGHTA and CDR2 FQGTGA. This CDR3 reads CASSPDRDPHEQYF. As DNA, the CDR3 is TGTGCCAGCAGCCCCGACAGGGACCCCCACGAGCAGTACTTC.

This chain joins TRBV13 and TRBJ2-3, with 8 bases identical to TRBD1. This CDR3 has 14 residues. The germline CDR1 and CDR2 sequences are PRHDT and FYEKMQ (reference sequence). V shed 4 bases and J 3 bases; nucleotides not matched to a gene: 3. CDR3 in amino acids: CASSSQGETDTQYF. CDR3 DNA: TGTGCCAGCAGCTCACAGGGGGAAACAGATACGCAGTATTTT.

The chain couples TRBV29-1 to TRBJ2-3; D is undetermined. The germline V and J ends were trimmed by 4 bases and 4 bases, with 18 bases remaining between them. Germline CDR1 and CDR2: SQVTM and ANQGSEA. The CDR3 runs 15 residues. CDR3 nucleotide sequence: TGCAGCGTTGTTTGGTCCTTCCATGGCTCAGATACGCAGTATTTT. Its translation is CSVVWSFHGSDTQYF.

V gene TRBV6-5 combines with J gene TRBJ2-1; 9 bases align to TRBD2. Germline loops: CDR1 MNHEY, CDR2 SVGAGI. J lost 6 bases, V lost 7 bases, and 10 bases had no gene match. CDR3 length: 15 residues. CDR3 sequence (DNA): TGTGCCAGCAAAAGACTAGCGGAAGGGGTCAATGAGCAGTTCTTC. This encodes CASKRLAEGVNEQFF.

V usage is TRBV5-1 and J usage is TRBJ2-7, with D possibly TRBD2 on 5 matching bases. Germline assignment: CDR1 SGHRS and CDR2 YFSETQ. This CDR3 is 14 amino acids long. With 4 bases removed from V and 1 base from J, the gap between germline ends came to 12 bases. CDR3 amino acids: CASSELPGSYEQYF. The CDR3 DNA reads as TGCGCCAGCAGCGAATTACCGGGATCCTACGAGCAGTACTTC.

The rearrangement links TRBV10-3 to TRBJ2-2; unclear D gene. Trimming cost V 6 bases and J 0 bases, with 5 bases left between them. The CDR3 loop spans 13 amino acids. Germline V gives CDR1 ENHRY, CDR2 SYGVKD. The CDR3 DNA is TGTGCCATCAGAACAGCGAACACCGGGGAGCTGTTTTTT. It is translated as CAIRTANTGELFF.

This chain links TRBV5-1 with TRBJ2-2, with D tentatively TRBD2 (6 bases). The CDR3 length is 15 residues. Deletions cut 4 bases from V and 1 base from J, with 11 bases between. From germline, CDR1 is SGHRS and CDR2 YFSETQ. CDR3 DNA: TGCGCCAGCAGCGGAGGGACTGAGAACACCGGGGAGCTGTTTTTT. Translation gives CASSGGTENTGELFF.

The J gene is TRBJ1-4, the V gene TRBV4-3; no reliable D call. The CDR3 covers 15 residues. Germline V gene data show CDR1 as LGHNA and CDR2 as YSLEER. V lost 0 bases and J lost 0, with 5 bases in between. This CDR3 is CASSQDSATNEKLFF. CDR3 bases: TGCGCCAGCAGCCAAGACTCGGCAACTAATGAAAAACTGTTTTTT.

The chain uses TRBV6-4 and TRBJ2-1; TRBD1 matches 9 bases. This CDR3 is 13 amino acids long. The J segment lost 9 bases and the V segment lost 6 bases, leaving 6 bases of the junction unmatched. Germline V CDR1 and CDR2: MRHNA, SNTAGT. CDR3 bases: TGTGCCAGCAGGGGGACAGGGAGTGGTGAGCAGTTCTTC. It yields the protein CASRGTGSGEQFF.

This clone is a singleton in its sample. Here the CDR3 DNA reads TGTGCCAGCAGTTTAAACGAGCTCCTTAATCAGCCCCAGCATTTT. Its protein is CASSLNELLNQPQHF. This rearrangement joins TRBV28 to TRBJ1-5; D gene uncertain. The CDR3 has 15 amino acids. The ends were cut back, 2 bases at V and 4 bases at J, with 12 bases in the middle. Germline V gene lookup returns CDR1 MDHEN and CDR2 SYDVKM.

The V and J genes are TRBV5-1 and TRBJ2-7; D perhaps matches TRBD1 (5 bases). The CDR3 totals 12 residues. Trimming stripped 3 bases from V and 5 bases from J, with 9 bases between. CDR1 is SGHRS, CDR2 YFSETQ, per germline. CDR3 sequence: CASSSKGHEQYF. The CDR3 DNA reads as TGCGCCAGCAGCTCGAAGGGGCACGAGCAGTACTTC.

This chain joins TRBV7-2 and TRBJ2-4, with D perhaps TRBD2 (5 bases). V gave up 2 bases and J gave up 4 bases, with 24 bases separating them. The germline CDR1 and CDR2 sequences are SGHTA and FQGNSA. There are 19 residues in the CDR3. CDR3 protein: CASSLSSSWEMKWKNIQYF. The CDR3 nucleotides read TGTGCCAGCAGCTTAAGTTCGTCGTGGGAGATGAAGTGGAAAAACATTCAGTACTTC.

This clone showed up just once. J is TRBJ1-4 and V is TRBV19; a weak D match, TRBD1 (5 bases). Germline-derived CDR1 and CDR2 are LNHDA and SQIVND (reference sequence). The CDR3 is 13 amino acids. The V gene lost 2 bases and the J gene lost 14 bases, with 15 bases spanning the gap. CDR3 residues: CASSISGALTLFF. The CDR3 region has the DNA TGTGCCAGTAGTATATCTGGGGCCCTAACCCTGTTTTTT.

This chain's CDR3 is CASSFISLTGNEQFF. The CDR3 bases are TGCGCCAGCAGCTTTATAAGCCTCACAGGGAATGAGCAGTTCTTC. The rearrangement links TRBV5-1 to TRBJ2-1; perhaps TRBD1 as D (6 bases). CDR3 length: 15 amino acids. Germline V gene lookup returns CDR1 SGHRS and CDR2 YFSETQ. Between the trimmed V and J ends, which lost 2 bases and 7 bases, there was a span of 16 bases.